The sequence of this TCR beta chain was determined in a study of response to subunit inactivated influenza vaccine. There are 15 residues in the CDR3. The trim removed 5 bases at V and 1 base at J, leaving 6 bases unmatched. The germline CDR1 and CDR2 sequences are MDHEN and SYDVKM. MiXCR, run by TCRdb on the RT-PCR reads, gives a single entry per CDR3 protein. The data contain about 180,000 distinct CDR3 sequences, about 9% of them seen just once; the ten biggest clones take up 9.5% to 13%. Study-wide points: That few new T cells are recruited by each seasonal influenza vaccination was the authors' suggestion.

To note about this clonotype: The antigen is unknown.

This receptor was identified in a man between 45 and 60 years old who received an inactivated influenza vaccine. The rearrangement uses TRBV28 and TRBJ1-2; TRBD1 matches 8 bases. This sample comprised non-naive T cells sorted from PBMCs, obtained on the day of vaccination. The CDR3 DNA follows: TGTGCCAGCAGTGAGACAGGGGACCTTAACTATGGCTACACCTTC. Its translation is CASSETGDLNYGYTF.